Following are 22 T cell receptor beta chains from one sample sequenced in a study of cytomegalovirus exposure and HLA in healthy donors. Both 60 Vbeta primers and 13 Jbeta primers went into the PCR. The method was immunoSEQ multiplex PCR; TCRdb's version includes in-frame clones alone and lacks a portion of them. Of some 66,000 clones listed, approximately 75% are singletons. Sequencing input: PBMCs. The receptors were sampled from a man between 60 and 75 years old in good health and CMV-seropositive.

The chain links TRBV7-8 to TRBJ1-4; D is uncertain. Germline V lookup: CDR1 SGHVS, CDR2 FQNEAQ. CDR3 length equals 12 residues. Deletions cut 3 bases from V and 8 bases from J, with 7 bases between. CDR3 sequence: CASSLSREKLFF. The CDR3 coding sequence is TGTGCCAGCAGCTTGTCTAGAGAAAAACTGTTTTTT.

The rearrangement links TRBV11-1 to TRBJ1-1, with a weak D call TRBD1 (6 bases). Germline V gene data show CDR1 as SGHAT and CDR2 as FQDESV (reference sequence). The CDR3 is made up of 14 amino acids. V lost 5 bases and J 2 bases, leaving 12 bases between the germline ends. CDR3 loop: CASSDRTANTEAFF. The CDR3 coding sequence is TGTGCCAGCAGCGACAGGACAGCAAACACTGAAGCTTTCTTT.

This sequence joins TRBV11-3 and TRBJ2-7; possible D gene TRBD1, 5 bases. The CDR3 contains 14 residues. Per the germline V gene, CDR1 is SGHNT and CDR2 is YENEEA. V shed 1 base and J shed 3 bases, with 10 bases lying between them. The CDR3: CASSLGRDYYEQYF. CDR3 nucleotide sequence: TGTGCCAGCAGCTTAGGCAGGGATTACTACGAGCAGTACTTC.

In this sample, this clone turned up a few times. The chain employs TRBV27 and TRBJ1-1; 8 nucleotides align to TRBD1. V gave up 10 bases and J gave up 4 bases; unmatched junction bases: 2. The V gene's germline CDR1 is MNHEY and CDR2 SMNVEV (reference sequence). The CDR3 is made up of 11 amino acids. Written as DNA, the CDR3 is TGTGCCACTACAGGGGGCACTGAAGCTTTCTTT. Its translation: CATTGGTEAFF.

V usage is TRBV29-1 and J usage is TRBJ1-1; no clear D. Germline CDR1 reads SQVTM; CDR2 reads ANQGSEA. The V gene lost 7 bases and the J gene lost 0 bases, with 6 bases spanning the gap. CDR3 size: 11 residues. The CDR3 DNA reads as TGCAGCGGAGGGCTGAACACTGAAGCTTTCTTT. It codes for CSGGLNTEAFF.

In its sample, this clone ranks as medium-sized (0.01 to 0.1%). The chain links TRBV4-1 to TRBJ1-1; no clear D. Trimming took 0 bases from V and 0 from J, leaving 5 bases between them. Germline-derived CDR1 and CDR2 are MGHRA and YSYEKL. The CDR3 has 14 amino acids. The DNA for the CDR3 is TGCGCCAGCAGCCAAGATGCAGTGAACACTGAAGCTTTCTTT. Its translation: CASSQDAVNTEAFF.

This clone was seen more than once but under ten times. The same CDR3 can be traced to other DNA sequences in this sample. This chain uses TRBV5-1 with TRBJ2-5; TRBD2 agrees at 10 bases. The CDR3 is 14 residues long. V shed 0 bases, J shed 4 bases, and the junction held 0 bases outside the gene matches. CDR1 is SGHRS and CDR2 is YFSETQ in the germline V gene. CDR3 DNA sequence: TGCGCCAGCAGCTTGGGACTAGCGGGAGAGACCCAGTACTTC. It yields the protein CASSLGLAGETQYF.

V is TRBV11-2 and J is TRBJ2-4; TRBD1 is a possible D gene (7 bases). V dropped 3 bases and J dropped 1 base, with 22 bases sitting between them. The CDR3 consists of 19 residues. Per the germline V gene, CDR1 is SGHAT and CDR2 is FQNNGV. CDR3 loop: CASSFGQAGRGWAKNIQYF. CDR3 in DNA: TGTGCCAGCAGCTTCGGACAGGCGGGACGCGGCTGGGCCAAAAACATTCAGTACTTC.

The gene calls are TRBV11-3 and TRBJ2-2; D possibly corresponds to TRBD2 (6 bases). Germline V gene data show CDR1 as SGHNT and CDR2 as YENEEA. Trimming pared 2 bases from V and 5 bases from J, leaving 9 bases between. CDR3 length: 14 amino acids. This chain's CDR3 is CASSLNRGTGELFF. CDR3 bases: TGTGCCAGCAGCTTAAATCGGGGGACCGGGGAGCTGTTTTTT.

This clone was seen a few times. The chain carries TRBV13 and TRBJ2-7; weak D call: TRBD1 (5 bases). Germline CDR1 PRHDT, CDR2 FYEKMQ (reference sequence). There are 13 residues in the CDR3. V was clipped by 2 bases and J by 3 bases, with 8 bases between them. The CDR3 reads CASSLSGIYEQYF. CDR3 DNA: TGTGCCAGCAGCTTATCAGGGATCTACGAGCAGTACTTC.

The chain uses TRBV7-2 and TRBJ2-7; D is unclear. Germline V gives CDR1 SGHTA, CDR2 FQGNSA. The CDR3 consists of 13 residues. The V end lost 1 base, the J end lost 3 bases, and 7 bases lay between the germline ends. In DNA, the CDR3 is TGTGCCAGCAGCTTAGGAAGGAGCTACGAGCAGTACTTC. It encodes CASSLGRSYEQYF.

The chain is built from TRBV5-1 and TRBJ1-2; TRBD1 agrees at 8 bases. V was clipped by 6 bases and J by 4 bases; unmatched bases: 8. CDR1 SGHRS and CDR2 YFSETQ come from the germline V gene. The CDR3 contains 14 residues. CDR3 in DNA: TGCGCCAGCACCCACGACAGGGGATTCTATGGCTACACCTTC. Protein sequence: CASTHDRGFYGYTF.

This clone has a handful of counts. The chain has TRBV11-2 and TRBJ1-2; a possible D gene is TRBD1 (5 bases). Germline CDR1 reads SGHAT; CDR2 reads FQNNGV. The CDR3 covers 15 residues. The V gene lost 0 bases and the J gene lost 3 bases, with 11 bases spanning the gap. This chain's CDR3 is CASSLEKQAYYGYTF. The CDR3 DNA is TGTGCCAGCAGCTTAGAAAAACAGGCTTACTATGGCTACACCTTC.

The J gene is TRBJ2-1, the V gene TRBV2; 7 bases map to TRBD1. J gave up 1 base and V 7 bases, and 7 bases lay outside the gene matches. The CDR3 is 15 residues long. Germline CDR1 is SNHLY and CDR2 is FYNNEI. This CDR3 reads CASKLRGLSYNEQFF. CDR3 nucleotide sequence: TGTGCCAGCAAACTAAGGGGGCTATCCTACAATGAGCAGTTCTTC.

This clone was detected many times. This chain joins TRBV11-3 and TRBJ2-3, with D maybe TRBD1 (6 bases). The V gene's germline CDR1 is SGHNT and CDR2 YENEEA. V lost 1 base, J lost 0 bases, and 17 bases lay in between. CDR3 length equals 18 residues. The CDR3 here is CASSLAVIAGASTDTQYF. The DNA of the CDR3 is TGTGCCAGCAGCTTAGCCGTCATAGCAGGGGCGAGCACAGATACGCAGTATTTT.

This chain joins TRBV27 and TRBJ2-7; 7 nucleotides agree with TRBD1. Germline-derived CDR1 and CDR2 are MNHEY and SMNVEV (reference sequence). Trimming cost V 2 bases and J 3 bases; bases outside gene matches: 7. This CDR3 has 15 residues. This chain's CDR3 is CASSLGSPGGYEQYF. In DNA form, the CDR3 reads TGTGCCAGCAGTTTAGGGTCGCCAGGGGGCTACGAGCAGTACTTC.

V usage is TRBV6-1 and J usage is TRBJ2-1, with 10 bases matching TRBD2. J was trimmed by 3 bases and V by 3 bases; bases with no gene match: 2. The CDR3 length is 15 residues. Germline CDR1 and CDR2: MNHNS and SASEGT. CDR3 residues: CASSETSGFYNEQFF. The DNA of the CDR3 is TGTGCCAGCAGTGAGACTAGCGGGTTCTACAATGAGCAGTTCTTC.

The V and J genes are TRBV6-1 and TRBJ1-1, with D perhaps matching TRBD1 (5 bases). The CDR3 contains 14 residues. CDR1 and CDR2 (germline): MNHNS, SASEGT. Trimming shortened V by 4 bases and J by 1 base, and 10 bases separated the two germline ends. The CDR3: CASSARQSNTEAFF. DNA of the CDR3: TGTGCCAGCAGTGCGAGACAGTCGAACACTGAAGCTTTCTTT.

This clone turned up a few times. This sequence joins TRBV27 and TRBJ2-3; D is perhaps TRBD2 (6 bases). Germline assignment: CDR1 MNHEY and CDR2 SMNVEV (reference sequence). Trimming shortened V by 3 bases and J by 0 bases, and 10 bases separated the two germline ends. This CDR3 has 15 amino acids. The CDR3, as DNA: TGTGCCAGCAGTTTTAGGGCGGGAAGCACAGATACGCAGTATTTT. Protein: CASSFRAGSTDTQYF.

This chain links TRBV29-1 with TRBJ2-7, with a weak D call TRBD1 (5 bases). The CDR3 is 12 amino acids. Germline V CDR1 and CDR2: SQVTM, ANQGSEA. With 1 base removed from V and 7 bases from J, the gap between germline ends came to 11 bases. CDR3 protein: CSVEGQGREQYF. As DNA, the CDR3 is TGCAGCGTTGAAGGGCAGGGTAGGGAGCAGTACTTC.

This chain uses TRBV7-2 with TRBJ1-1; maybe TRBD1 (5 bases). The CDR3 totals 12 residues. In germline, CDR1 is SGHTA, CDR2 FQGNSA. V lost 5 bases, J lost 5 bases, and 9 bases lay in between. CDR3 sequence (DNA): TGTGCCAGCAGCCGGGGGAGGACTGAAGCTTTCTTT. It codes for CASSRGRTEAFF.

The gene calls are TRBV6-5 and TRBJ2-1; the match to TRBD1 covers 7 bases. CDR3 length: 14 residues. The germline V gene has CDR1 MNHEY and CDR2 SVGAGI. V lost 5 bases and J lost 3; bases outside the gene matches: 4. The CDR3 loop is CASSGGQNYNEQFF. CDR3 sequence (DNA): TGTGCCAGCAGTGGGGGACAGAACTACAATGAGCAGTTCTTC.